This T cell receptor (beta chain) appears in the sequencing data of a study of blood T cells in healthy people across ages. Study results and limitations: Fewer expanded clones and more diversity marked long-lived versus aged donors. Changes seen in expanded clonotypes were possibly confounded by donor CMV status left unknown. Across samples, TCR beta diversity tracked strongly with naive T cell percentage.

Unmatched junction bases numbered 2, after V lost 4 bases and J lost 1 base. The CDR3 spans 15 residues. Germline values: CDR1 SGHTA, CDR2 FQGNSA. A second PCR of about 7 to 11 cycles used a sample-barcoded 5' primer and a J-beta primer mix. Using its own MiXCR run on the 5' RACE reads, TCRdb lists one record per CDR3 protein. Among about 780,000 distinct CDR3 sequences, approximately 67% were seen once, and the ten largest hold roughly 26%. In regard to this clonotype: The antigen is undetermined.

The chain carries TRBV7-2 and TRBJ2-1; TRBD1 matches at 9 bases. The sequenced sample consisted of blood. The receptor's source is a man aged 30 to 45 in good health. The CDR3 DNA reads TGTGCCAGCAGCTGGGACAGGGTTTCCTACAATGAGCAGTTCTTC. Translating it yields CASSWDRVSYNEQFF.